These T cell receptor beta chains were read from a single sample in a study of vaccination effects on CD4 cells after COVID-19. TCRdb keeps only in-frame clones here, not all; method: immunoSEQ multiplex PCR. This table holds 50,000 or so clones, more than 65% found once. Their target antigens are unknown. The sequences come from CD4+ T cells from PBMCs cultured without peptide, collected before COVID-19 vaccination. These receptors were taken from a human donor who received a COVID-19 vaccine. CDR3s include the opening cysteine and the closing phenylalanine or tryptophan.

TRBV7-2	TRBJ2-4	13	CASSLGTGDIQYF
TRBV3-1/TRBV3-2	TRBJ2-7	14	CASSQSGLAYEQYF
TRBV29-1	TRBJ1-2	11	CSVTGLYGYTF
TRBV7-2	TRBJ2-4	16	CASSLVGGGGKNIQYF
TRBV3-1/TRBV3-2	TRBJ2-3	14	CASSQELRWDTQYF
TRBV7-2	TRBJ1-2	13	CASSPDKNYGYTF
TRBV6-6	TRBJ1-4	14	CASSPQGQNEKLFF
TRBV27	TRBJ2-7	13	CASRGLAPGEQYF
TRBV4-3	TRBJ2-5	16	CASSPSSGGALETQYF
TRBV3-1/TRBV3-2	TRBJ1-1	13	CASSPTGAIGAFF
TRBV5-4	TRBJ1-2	16	CASSSGRDRLNYGYTF
TRBV23-1	TRBJ1-3	17	CASSQSADRENGNTIYF
TRBV7-9	TRBJ1-2	15	CASSLFLQGAPGYTF
TRBV4-3	TRBJ2-1	15	CASSQERLSYNEQFF
TRBV11-2	TRBJ1-6	15	CASSLVESIYSPLHF
TRBV4-1	TRBJ2-2	16	CASSQAGGPNTGELFF
TRBV3-1/TRBV3-2	TRBJ1-1	15	CASSQVHLRDTEAFF
TRBV2	TRBJ2-1	16	CASGGTSGGRYNEQFF
TRBV11-2	TRBJ2-3	18	CASSAPGTSGLLTDTQYF
TRBV25-1	TRBJ1-1	12	CASSPMSSEAFF
TRBV4-2	TRBJ1-5	16	CASSQSSGQGAQPQHF
TRBV4-1	TRBJ2-5	14	CASSPGREEETQYF
TRBV9	TRBJ2-5	11	CASSRGETQYF
TRBV7-6	TRBJ2-7	13	CASSSGTRGEQYF
TRBV7-3	TRBJ1-1	13	CASSATGGTEAFF
TRBV24-1	TRBJ2-5	12	CATSDFKETQYF
TRBV7-9	TRBJ2-7	12	CASSQGNHEQYF
TRBV9	TRBJ1-6	14	CASRQGLENSPLHF
TRBV24-1	TRBJ1-2	13	CATSDLHNTGYTF
TRBV5-5	TRBJ1-2	15	CASSPSTTANYGYTF
TRBV28	TRBJ1-2	13	CASSPTGRTGYTF
TRBV10-3	TRBJ2-7	15	CAIKEGTTASGEQYF